These 5 T cell receptor beta chains came from one sample sequenced in a study of shared clonotypes between healthy human individuals (TCRdb year 2020). CD8 naive samples were obtained by positive selection for CCR7 among CD45RO-negative cells, yielding a CD45RA+CCR7+ population from which TemRA cells were excluded. The library was prepared using the immunoSEQ multiplex PCR assay. This is the immuneACCESS table as TCRdb keeps it, with only in-frame sequences that have V and J called. A part of the clones is gone; compared with another copy, unresolved V genes explain less than half, and the rest is unexplained. This sample gives approximately 2,000,000 clones in total; 93% of them show up just once. The top ten clonotypes cover more than 1.5% of the sample. The sequenced sample was naive CD8+ T cells from PBMCs. Read against the paper, the sample's cell subset or site label means: CD45RA+CCR7+. All receptors derive from a man in his late teens or twenties in good health. Some clones in this sample may be carry-over from other donors' samples.

The V gene is TRBV5-1, the J gene TRBJ2-1; 9 nucleotides match TRBD1. This CDR3 comprises 15 residues. The junction had 11 bases not matched to a gene; V was cut back by 4 bases and J by 9 bases. The V gene's germline CDR1 is SGHRS and CDR2 YFSETQ. This CDR3 is CASSPGDRELGEQFF. CDR3 sequence (DNA): TGCGCCAGCAGCCCAGGGGACAGGGAGCTTGGTGAGCAGTTCTTC. The variable domain in full, completed from reference TRBV5-1 and TRBJ2-1, reads KAGVTQTPRYLIKTRGQQVTLSCSPISGHRSVSWYQQTPGQGLQFLFEYFSETQRNKGNFPGRFSGRQFSNSRSEMNVSTLELGDSALYLCASSPGDRELGEQFFGPGTRLTVL.

The chain uses TRBV7-6 and TRBJ2-2; D perhaps matches TRBD2 (5 bases). V was pared by 5 bases and J by 3 bases, with 16 bases between. Per germline, CDR1 SGHVS and CDR2 FNYEAQ. This CDR3 is 16 amino acids long. The CDR3 DNA reads TGTGCCAGCAGCCCGACCCAGCGGTGGGACACCGGGGAGCTGTTTTTT. This gives the protein CASSPTQRWDTGELFF.

The chain carries TRBV13 and TRBJ2-7; 12 bases align to TRBD2. Trimming at V came to 5 bases and at J to 6 bases, leaving 14 bases not matched to a gene. This CDR3 comprises 17 residues. Germline V gene data show CDR1 as PRHDT and CDR2 as FYEKMQ (reference sequence). CDR3 nucleotides: TGTGCCAGCAGCGGAACCGGACTAGCGGGACGGCTGGGCGAGCAGTACTTC. Translation: CASSGTGLAGRLGEQYF.

The rearrangement links TRBV20-1 to TRBJ2-7; D gene unclear. The CDR3 is 10 residues long. Germline V gene sequence: CDR1 DFQATT, CDR2 SNEGSKA (reference sequence). In DNA, the CDR3 is TGCAGAGTTTGGGGTGACGAGCAGTACTTC. As protein: CRVWGDEQYF.

The chain combines TRBV9 with TRBJ2-3; D gene unclear. The germline V gene has CDR1 SGDLS and CDR2 YYNGEE. The CDR3 length is 15 residues. V shed 4 bases and J shed 5 bases, with 17 bases lying between them. CDR3 bases: TGTGCCAGCAGCCCAGGCCCCCCGGTTATAGATACGCAGTATTTT. Translated: CASSPGPPVIDTQYF.